These 29 T cell receptor beta chains came from one sample sequenced in a study of spatial heterogeneity in lung cancer. TCRdb re-analysed the 5' RACE reads in MiXCR, keeping a single row per CDR3 protein. The sample has some 16,000 distinct CDR3 sequences, under 20% seen once. Indicated time point: blood at routine non-recurrence follow-up after resection. The material was PBMCs, obtained at follow-up. These receptors were taken from a male donor with early-stage non-small cell lung cancer.

V usage is TRBV6-1 and J usage is TRBJ2-3; the D gene is possibly TRBD2 (6 bases). Germline V gene lookup returns CDR1 MNHNS and CDR2 SASEGT. The V and J ends lost 6 bases and 0 bases respectively, with 16 bases between them. This CDR3 spans 16 amino acids. CDR3 sequence reads: CASRERVAYSTDTQYF. CDR3 DNA sequence: TGTGCCAGCAGAGAGCGGGTGGCCTACAGCACAGATACGCAGTATTTT.

This clonotype appeared many times. This sequence joins TRBV7-3 and TRBJ2-5; 9 nucleotides align to TRBD2. This CDR3 contains 14 residues. V trimming: 2 bases; J trimming: 5 bases; junction bases outside the gene matches: 3. CDR1 SGHTA and CDR2 FQGTGA come from the germline V gene. The CDR3 DNA reads TGTGCCAGCAGCTTAGGAGGGACTAGCGAGACCCAGTACTTC. Its protein is CASSLGGTSETQYF.

This chain links TRBV20-1 with TRBJ1-2, with D perhaps matching TRBD1 (6 bases). The CDR3 has 14 amino acids. From germline, CDR1 is DFQATT and CDR2 SNEGSKA (reference sequence). V was pared by 0 bases and J by 7 bases, with 15 bases between. CDR3 sequence reads: CSARDGTGPTGYTF. CDR3 nucleotides: TGCAGTGCTAGAGATGGTACAGGGCCGACTGGCTACACCTTC.

The rearrangement joins TRBV12-3 or TRBV12-4 to TRBJ1-1; possible D gene TRBD1, 6 bases. V was shortened by 7 bases and J by 6 bases, with 9 bases between the two germline ends. CDR3 length: 11 amino acids. CDR3: CASKHRAEAFF. The CDR3 DNA reads as TGTGCCAGCAAACACAGGGCTGAAGCTTTCTTT.

This rearrangement joins TRBV19 to TRBJ2-3, with 9 positions matching TRBD1. CDR3 length equals 15 residues. Germline V gene data show CDR1 as LNHDA and CDR2 as SQIVND (reference sequence). The J segment lost 4 bases and the V segment lost 4 bases, leaving 6 bases of the junction unmatched. In DNA form, the CDR3 reads TGTGCCAGTAGTAAACGACAGGGGGTCGCAGATACGCAGTATTTT. Translated, it gives CASSKRQGVADTQYF. The full variable domain, with the rest looked up from reference TRBV19 and TRBJ2-3, is DGGITQSPKYLFRKEGQNVTLSCEQNLNHDAMYWYRQDPGQGLRLIYYSQIVNDFQKGDIAEGYSVSREKKESFPLTVTSAQKNPTAFYLCASSKRQGVADTQYFGPGTRLTVL.

This clonotype was counted at least ten times. This sequence joins TRBV10-2 and TRBJ2-1; 11 positions agree with TRBD2. CDR1 and CDR2 from the germline V gene are WSHSY and SAAADI. Losses at the gene ends were 2 bases for V and 7 bases for J; bases not matched to a gene: 1. The CDR3 is 14 residues long. The CDR3 DNA is TGCGCCAGCAGTGAGACTAGCGGGGGTAATGAGCAGTTCTTC. It codes for CASSETSGGNEQFF.

This clonotype came up a few times. The rearrangement links TRBV27 to TRBJ2-1; 9 bases agree with TRBD1. Per germline, CDR1 MNHEY and CDR2 SMNVEV (reference sequence). The CDR3 has 14 residues. V was pared by 5 bases and J by 3 bases, with 2 bases of the junction left unmatched. The CDR3 DNA reads TGTGCCAGCAGTGCGGACAGGGGCTACAATGAGCAGTTCTTC. The encoded protein is CASSADRGYNEQFF.

Many counts were recorded for this clonotype. The chain combines TRBV6-1 with TRBJ1-6; D is possibly TRBD1 (5 bases). CDR1 is MNHNS, CDR2 SASEGT, per germline. The V end lost 3 bases, the J end lost 9 bases, and 15 bases lay between the germline ends. CDR3 length: 15 amino acids. CDR3 amino acids: CASSDLGGVGSPLHF. Here the CDR3 DNA reads TGTGCCAGCAGTGACCTGGGGGGGGTCGGTTCACCCCTCCACTTT.

The chain is built from TRBV7-2 and TRBJ2-7, with D unclear. Germline lookup yields CDR1 SGHTA and CDR2 FQGNSA. V lost 0 bases and J lost 3, with 3 bases in between. The CDR3 contains 12 residues. This chain's CDR3 is CASSLARYEQYF. CDR3 nucleotide sequence: TGTGCCAGCAGCTTAGCTCGCTACGAGCAGTACTTC.

The chain is built from TRBV18 and TRBJ1-1; a weak D match, TRBD1 (5 bases). The CDR3 is 15 residues long. In germline, CDR1 is KGHSH, CDR2 LQKENI. V gave up 4 bases and J gave up 7 bases, with 19 bases separating them. The DNA of the CDR3 is TGTGCCAGCTCACAGACCGGGACGGAAAATTATGAAGCTTTCTTT. Translated: CASSQTGTENYEAFF. The full variable domain, completed using reference TRBV18 and TRBJ1-1, is NAGVMQNPRHLVRRRGQEARLRCSPMKGHSHVYWYRQLPEEGLKFMVYLQKENIIDESGMPKERFSAEFPKEGPSILRIQQVVRGDSAAYFCASSQTGTENYEAFFGQGTRLTVV.

This clonotype was counted only a few times. The chain uses TRBV13 and TRBJ1-6; D may be TRBD1 (5 bases). The V gene lost 0 bases and the J gene lost 9 bases, with 15 bases spanning the gap. The germline V gene encodes CDR1 PRHDT and CDR2 FYEKMQ (reference sequence). This CDR3 spans 16 amino acids. The CDR3 bases are TGTGCCAGCAGCTTAGGCCGGAAGAGGAGGGGTTCACCCCTCCACTTT. Encoded protein: CASSLGRKRRGSPLHF.

This clonotype was observed many times. The genes are TRBV7-3 and TRBJ2-3; 8 bases line up with TRBD2. CDR1 is SGHTA and CDR2 is FQGTGA in the germline V gene. Losses at the gene ends were 4 bases for V and 3 bases for J; bases not matched to a gene: 6. This CDR3 is 15 amino acids long. The CDR3 region is CASSSRGGITDTQYF. CDR3 nucleotides: TGTGCCAGCAGCTCTCGCGGGGGGATAACAGATACGCAGTATTTT.

The sample holds a few counts of this clonotype. V usage is TRBV7-8 and J usage is TRBJ2-5; tentative D call: TRBD2 (6 bases). The CDR3 loop spans 14 amino acids. Germline CDR1 is SGHVS and CDR2 is FQNEAQ. V was cut by 5 bases and J by 2 bases, with 12 bases left in between. This CDR3 reads CASSTGTFQETQYF. CDR3 nucleotides: TGTGCCAGCAGCACCGGGACTTTTCAAGAGACCCAGTACTTC.

This clonotype was counted a few times. V usage is TRBV4-2 and J usage is TRBJ2-5, with D unresolved. Per the germline V gene, CDR1 is LGHNA and CDR2 is YNFKEQ. This CDR3 spans 13 amino acids. With 0 bases removed from V and 13 bases from J, the gap between germline ends came to 15 bases. This chain's CDR3 is CASSQEVDRPRYF. The CDR3 bases are TGTGCCAGCAGCCAAGAAGTGGATAGACCTCGGTACTTC.

Many counts were recorded for this clonotype. At one end the junction does not follow the germline gene, possibly because of a read error. The V gene is TRBV20-1, the J gene TRBJ1-6; 10 bases line up with TRBD1. The germline V gene has CDR1 DFQATT and CDR2 SNEGSKA (reference sequence). This CDR3 region has 14 residues. The CDR3 DNA sequence: TGCAGTGCCAGAGGGGACAGGGGCAATTCACCCCTCCACTTT. It encodes CSARGDRGNSPLHF.

By share, this clonotype counts as medium-sized (0.01 to 0.1%). The genes are TRBV10-3 and TRBJ1-5; TRBD1 matches 10 bases. Trimming cost V 1 base and J 7 bases; bases outside gene matches: 4. Germline CDR1 reads ENHRY; CDR2 reads SYGVKD. There are 15 residues in the CDR3. The CDR3 here is CAISELDRGEQPQHF. CDR3 coding DNA: TGTGCCATCAGTGAGTTGGACAGGGGGGAACAGCCCCAGCATTTT.

The V and J genes are TRBV3-1 and TRBJ2-7; 7 nucleotides line up with TRBD1. CDR3 length equals 18 residues. Germline CDR1 is LGHDT and CDR2 is YNNKEL (reference sequence). J gave up 2 bases and V 1 base, and 14 bases lay outside the gene matches. The CDR3 DNA reads as TGTGCCAGCAGCCAAGGCCCCTCTGGACAGGCTAGGACCTACGAGCAGTACTTC. Encoded protein: CASSQGPSGQARTYEQYF.

This clonotype ranks as medium-sized. The chain combines TRBV12-3 or TRBV12-4 with TRBJ2-7, with D possibly TRBD1 on 5 matching bases. V was trimmed by 8 bases and J by 5 bases, leaving 13 bases between them. The length of the CDR3 is 12 residues. DNA for the CDR3: TGTGCCAGCGAGACTGACAGTAACGAGCAGTACTTC. It is translated as CASETDSNEQYF.

This clonotype was seen many times. As DNA, the CDR3 is TGTGCCAGCAGTTTTCGGAGGAACCGCTACGAGCAGTACTTC. As protein: CASSFRRNRYEQYF. V is TRBV12-3 or TRBV12-4 and J is TRBJ2-7, with a possible D match to TRBD2 (5 bases). V lost 3 bases and J 3 bases, leaving 12 bases between the germline ends. This CDR3 comprises 14 residues.

This clonotype is deemed medium-sized (0.01 to 0.1%). The chain joins TRBV20-1 to TRBJ2-7; tentatively, D is TRBD1 (6 bases). The CDR3 loop spans 13 amino acids. Trimming cost V 6 bases and J 0 bases, with 12 bases left between them. Per germline, CDR1 DFQATT and CDR2 SNEGSKA (reference sequence). The CDR3 DNA is TGCAGTGCGGAAAGGGACACCTCCTACGAGCAGTACTTC. Translation: CSAERDTSYEQYF.

This clonotype was counted a few times. CDR3 sequence (DNA): TGCAGTGCTATTAGGGGGTTGGATTCACCCCTCCACTTT. Its translation: CSAIRGLDSPLHF. This chain links TRBV20-1 with TRBJ1-6, with D possibly being TRBD1 (6 bases). The CDR3 totals 13 residues. The germline V and J ends were trimmed by 4 bases and 8 bases, with 12 bases remaining between them. Germline V gene data show CDR1 as DFQATT and CDR2 as SNEGSKA (reference sequence).

In this sample, this clonotype turned up a few times. The rearrangement links TRBV12-3 or TRBV12-4 to TRBJ1-1, with D uncertain. V lost 5 bases to trimming and J lost 5 bases, with 18 bases between them. The CDR3 is 15 amino acids. The CDR3 spells CASSQFDRLVTEAFF. CDR3 sequence (DNA): TGTGCCAGCAGTCAGTTTGACCGGCTGGTGACTGAAGCTTTCTTT.

The chain carries TRBV25-1 and TRBJ2-7; D might be TRBD1 (6 bases). The length of the CDR3 is 13 residues. Germline CDR1 MGHDK, CDR2 SYGVNS. V lost 4 bases and J lost 5, with 12 bases in between. The CDR3 DNA follows: TGTGCCAGCAGTGGGGGGCTAGTCCACGAGCAGTACTTC. Protein sequence: CASSGGLVHEQYF.

The chain recombines TRBV10-3 with TRBJ2-7; the D gene is possibly TRBD1 (7 bases). CDR1 and CDR2 (germline): ENHRY, SYGVKD. V lost 9 bases and J lost 4, with 13 bases in between. There are 12 residues in the CDR3. CDR3 in DNA: TGTGCCATTCAGACAGGGAGGTACGAGCAGTACTTC. It translates to CAIQTGRYEQYF.

The chain joins TRBV18 to TRBJ1-1, with TRBD1 as a possible D gene (5 bases). This CDR3 comprises 13 residues. Germline V gene data show CDR1 as KGHSH and CDR2 as LQKENI. V was shortened by 3 bases and J by 4 bases, with 9 bases between the two germline ends. CDR3 bases: TGTGCCAGCTCACCGATGAGGGGCACTGAAGCTTTCTTT. Its translation: CASSPMRGTEAFF.

V and J are TRBV5-1 and TRBJ1-5, with D maybe TRBD1 (5 bases). The V end was cut by 0 bases, the J end by 2 bases, with 9 bases between. Germline values: CDR1 SGHRS, CDR2 YFSETQ. The CDR3 extends over 15 amino acids. The CDR3 coding sequence is TGCGCCAGCAGCTTGGGGGACCGCCGCAATCAGCCCCAGCATTTT. Amino acids: CASSLGDRRNQPQHF.

This chain joins TRBV19 and TRBJ2-7, with a possible D match to TRBD1 (6 bases). This CDR3 has 13 residues. The germline V and J ends were trimmed by 5 bases and 0 bases, with 8 bases remaining between them. The germline V gene has CDR1 LNHDA and CDR2 SQIVND (reference sequence). The chain's CDR3 is CASSEDSSYEQYF. CDR3 DNA: TGTGCCAGTAGTGAGGACAGCTCCTACGAGCAGTACTTC.

The chain links TRBV4-1 to TRBJ2-7, with TRBD1 matching 10 bases. Germline assignment: CDR1 MGHRA and CDR2 YSYEKL. CDR3 length: 16 amino acids. J was trimmed by 0 bases and V by 1 base; bases with no gene match: 3. CDR3 loop: CASSQVGTGASYEQYF. The CDR3 bases are TGCGCCAGCAGCCAAGTCGGGACAGGGGCCTCCTACGAGCAGTACTTC.

This clonotype counts as medium-sized (0.01 to 0.1%). V usage is TRBV20-1 and J usage is TRBJ2-7, with D possibly being TRBD2 (6 bases). The germline V gene encodes CDR1 DFQATT and CDR2 SNEGSKA (reference sequence). The CDR3 is 12 amino acids. V was cut by 2 bases and J by 3 bases, with 8 bases left in between. The CDR3 DNA is TGCAGTGCTAGAAAGACTAGCTACGAGCAGTACTTC. This encodes CSARKTSYEQYF.